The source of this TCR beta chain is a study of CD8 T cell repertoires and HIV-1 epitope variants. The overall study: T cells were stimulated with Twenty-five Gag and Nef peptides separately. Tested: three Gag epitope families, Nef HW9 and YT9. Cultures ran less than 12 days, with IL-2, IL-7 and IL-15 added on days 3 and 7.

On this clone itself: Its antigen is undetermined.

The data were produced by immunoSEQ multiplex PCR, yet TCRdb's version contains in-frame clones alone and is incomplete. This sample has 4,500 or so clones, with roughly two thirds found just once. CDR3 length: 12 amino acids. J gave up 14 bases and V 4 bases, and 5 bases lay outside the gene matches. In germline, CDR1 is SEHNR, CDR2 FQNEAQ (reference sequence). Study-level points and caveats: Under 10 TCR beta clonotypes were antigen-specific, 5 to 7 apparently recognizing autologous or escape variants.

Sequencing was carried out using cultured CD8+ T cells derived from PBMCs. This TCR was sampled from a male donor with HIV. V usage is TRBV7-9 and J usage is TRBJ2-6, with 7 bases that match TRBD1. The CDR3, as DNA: TGTGCCAGCAGCTACACAGGGGTCCTCCTGACTTTC. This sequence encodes CASSYTGVLLTF.